This T cell receptor beta chain is drawn from a study of cytomegalovirus exposure and HLA in healthy donors. On this clone itself: One end of the junction varies from germline; a read error may be responsible.

60 Vbeta and 13 Jbeta primers were used in PCR. As handled by the study authors: The authors later counted roughly 77 million unique TCR beta chains, roughly 10 million of them shared. The assay was immunoSEQ multiplex PCR, and TCRdb's table has in-frame clones only and misses some. V, J and clone size are those of that table, while D and trimming were read from the DNA. In the table there are 150,000 to 200,000 clones, 80% to 85% of which are singletons. The CDR3 length is 18 residues. Per the germline V gene, CDR1 is LGHNT and CDR2 is FRNRAP. The sample comprised PBMCs. The chain has TRBV12-5 and TRBJ2-4; D possibly corresponds to TRBD1 (6 bases). The receptor comes from a woman younger than 30 in good health and CMV-seronegative. CDR3 residues: CASGLVRGQGWTKNSQYF. The CDR3 nucleotides are TGTGCTAGTGGTTTGGTACGAGGGCAGGGGTGGACCAAAAACAGTCAGTACTTC.